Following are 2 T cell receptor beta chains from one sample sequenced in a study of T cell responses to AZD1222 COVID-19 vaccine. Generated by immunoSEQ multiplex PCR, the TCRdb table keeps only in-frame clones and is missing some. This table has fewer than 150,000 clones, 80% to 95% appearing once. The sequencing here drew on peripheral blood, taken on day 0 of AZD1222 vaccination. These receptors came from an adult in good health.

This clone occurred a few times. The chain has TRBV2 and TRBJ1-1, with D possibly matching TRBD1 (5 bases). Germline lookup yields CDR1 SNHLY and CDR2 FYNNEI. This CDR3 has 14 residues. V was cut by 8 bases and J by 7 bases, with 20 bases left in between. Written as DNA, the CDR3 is TGTGCCAGCGGCAGGGATTACGGGTCGGGTGAAGCTTTCTTT. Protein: CASGRDYGSGEAFF.

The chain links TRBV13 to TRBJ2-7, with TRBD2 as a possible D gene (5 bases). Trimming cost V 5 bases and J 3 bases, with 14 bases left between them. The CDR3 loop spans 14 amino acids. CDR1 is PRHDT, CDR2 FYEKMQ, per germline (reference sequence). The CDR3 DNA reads TGTGCCAGCAGCCCCACACCTAGCTACTACGAGCAGTACTTC. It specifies CASSPTPSYYEQYF.